This section outlines one T cell receptor beta chain sequence together with its context. Germline CDR1 and CDR2: SGHRS and YFSETQ. Trimming left V 2 bases short and J 3 bases short, with 8 bases between. The CDR3 totals 13 residues. Assay: immunoSEQ multiplex PCR; the TCRdb copy retains only in-frame clones and omits some. Among 15,000 to 20,000 clones listed, about 83% were seen once. These data are taken from a study of CD4+ T cells in melanoma. V gene TRBV5-1 combines with J gene TRBJ1-1; the D is unclear. The sample comprised cells from a culture (not recorded whether cultured in vitro). The source of this sequence is a human donor with melanoma. CDR3 coding DNA: TGCGCCAGCAGCTTAAGGGAATACACTGAAGCTTTCTTT. It is translated as CASSLREYTEAFF.